The 8 T cell receptor beta chains in this list originate from one sample, sequenced in a study of cytomegalovirus exposure and HLA in healthy donors. The PCR made use of 60 Vbeta and 13 Jbeta primers. TCRdb's copy holds only in-frame clones and misses some; the assay was immunoSEQ multiplex PCR. This table holds about 180,000 clones, about 82% found once. The sample consisted of PBMCs. The receptors shown here come from a man aged 18 to 29 in good health and CMV-seronegative.

This rearrangement joins TRBV5-1 to TRBJ2-1; maybe TRBD1 (6 bases). CDR3 size: 15 residues. With 5 bases removed from V and 0 bases from J, the gap between germline ends came to 12 bases. Germline V gene sequence: CDR1 SGHRS, CDR2 YFSETQ. The CDR3 sequence: CASSRGQNSYNEQFF. The CDR3, as DNA: TGCGCCAGCAGTCGAGGACAGAACTCCTACAATGAGCAGTTCTTC.

The rearrangement links TRBV27 to TRBJ2-7; 8 bases are a match to TRBD1. V dropped 3 bases and J dropped 5; count of bases not matched to a gene: 6. This CDR3 is built from 14 residues. Looked up from germline, CDR1 is MNHEY and CDR2 is SMNVEV (reference sequence). CDR3 coding DNA: TGTGCCAGCAGTTTCGTCAGGGGGCTAGACGAGCAGTACTTC. Translating it yields CASSFVRGLDEQYF.

The genes are TRBV29-1 and TRBJ1-1; D remains unclear. The CDR3 sequence is 12 residues long. Germline values: CDR1 SQVTM, CDR2 ANQGSEA. V dropped 7 bases and J dropped 2 bases, with 11 bases sitting between them. DNA of the CDR3: TGCAGCGGCTACCGCCTCAACACTGAAGCTTTCTTT. Its protein is CSGYRLNTEAFF. Full variable domain (missing parts from reference TRBV29-1 and TRBJ1-1): SAVISQKPSRDICQRGTSLTIQCQVDSQVTMMFWYRQQPGQSLTLIATANQGSEATYESGFVIDKFPISRPNLTFSTLTVSNMSPEDSSIYLCSGYRLNTEAFFGQGTRLTVV.

The chain carries TRBV5-1 and TRBJ1-1; 11 bases map to TRBD1. The junction had 4 bases not matched to a gene; V was cut back by 3 bases and J by 0 bases. The CDR3 sequence is 16 residues long. Germline lookup yields CDR1 SGHRS and CDR2 YFSETQ. CDR3 bases: TGCGCCAGCAGCTCTGGACAGGGGGCGTTGAACACTGAAGCTTTCTTT. Translation gives CASSSGQGALNTEAFF.

The chain employs TRBV7-8 and TRBJ1-2; a possible D gene is TRBD1 (6 bases). The germline gives CDR1 SGHVS, CDR2 FQNEAQ. Deletions cut 0 bases from V and 0 bases from J, with 11 bases between. The CDR3 contains 16 residues. This chain's CDR3 is CASSLALGQSNYGYTF. The CDR3 coding sequence is TGTGCCAGCAGCTTAGCGTTAGGACAGTCTAACTATGGCTACACCTTC. Variable domain in full (rest from reference TRBV7-8 and TRBJ1-2): GAGVSQSPRYKVAKRGQDVALRCDPISGHVSLFWYQQALGQGPEFLTYFQNEAQLDKSGLPSDRFFAERPEGSVSTLKIQRTQQEDSAVYLCASSLALGQSNYGYTFGSGTRLTVV.

The chain has TRBV7-9 and TRBJ1-1; a possible D gene is TRBD1 (6 bases). CDR3 length: 12 amino acids. Germline loops: CDR1 SEHNR, CDR2 FQNEAQ (reference sequence). V was trimmed by 7 bases and J by 1 base, leaving 7 bases between them. The CDR3 DNA follows: TGTGCCAGCACGACAGGGAACACTGAAGCTTTCTTT. Its translation: CASTTGNTEAFF.

This chain uses TRBV19 with TRBJ1-5, with 7 bases lining up with TRBD1. Unmatched junction bases numbered 12, after V lost 1 base and J lost 0 bases. Germline CDR1 LNHDA, CDR2 SQIVND (reference sequence). The CDR3 is made up of 19 amino acids. The CDR3 DNA reads TGTGCCAGTAGTATAGGGGACAGCACCTCCCCTGATAGCAATCAGCCCCAGCATTTT. Translating gives CASSIGDSTSPDSNQPQHF.

V usage is TRBV10-1 and J usage is TRBJ2-5; 9 positions match TRBD1. The ends lost 4 bases at V and 11 bases at J; junction bases unmatched: 11. This CDR3 is built from 14 residues. CDR1 and CDR2 (germline): WNHNN, SYGVQD (reference sequence). CDR3 nucleotides: TGCGCCAGCAGTGTTGGCAGGACAGGGGAGGAGCAGTACTTC. It encodes CASSVGRTGEEQYF.